What follows is one TCR beta chain and its context. These data originate in a study of blood T cell repertoires in COVID-19. For the study at large: Donors in the United States, Italy and Spain gave samples during acute or convalescent COVID-19. From T cells, B-cell-depleted T cells, or PBMCs came the material, which was cDNA or gDNA.

In the original analysis: From reference gene primer amplification, estimates of nucleated cell counts were derived. Using immunoSEQ multiplex PCR, the repertoire was profiled, and TCRdb retains in-frame clones only, with some absent. That table supplies the V and J calls and clone size; D and trimming were determined from the DNA. This sample has about 260,000 clones, with approximately 86% found just once. This CDR3 contains 15 residues. Germline CDR1 SGHTS, CDR2 YDEGEE. V trimming: 0 bases; J trimming: 4 bases; junction bases outside the gene matches: 2. This receptor was identified in a man aged 40-50 years who had recovered from COVID-19. The material sequenced was peripheral blood. This chain joins TRBV5-8 and TRBJ2-1, with 9 bases fitting TRBD2. In nucleotides, the CDR3 is TGTGCCAGCAGCTTGGGACTAGCGGAGTACAATGAGCAGTTCTTC. Its protein product is CASSLGLAEYNEQFF. Complete variable domain (other parts from reference TRBV5-8 and TRBJ2-1): EAGVTQSPTHLIKTRGQQATLRCSPISGHTSVYWYQQALGLGLQFLLWYDEGEERNRGNFPPRFSGRQFPNYSSELNVNALELEDSALYLCASSLGLAEYNEQFFGPGTRLTVL.